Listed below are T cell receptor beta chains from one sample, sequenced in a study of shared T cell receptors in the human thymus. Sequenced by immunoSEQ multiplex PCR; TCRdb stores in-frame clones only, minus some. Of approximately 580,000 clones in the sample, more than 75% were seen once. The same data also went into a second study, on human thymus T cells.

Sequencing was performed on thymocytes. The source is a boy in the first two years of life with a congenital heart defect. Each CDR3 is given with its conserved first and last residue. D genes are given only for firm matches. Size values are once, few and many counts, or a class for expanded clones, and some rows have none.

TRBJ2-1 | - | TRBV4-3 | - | TGCGCCAGCAGCATAAATAGCGGAGGCTACAATGAGCAGTTCTTC | CASSINSGGYNEQFF
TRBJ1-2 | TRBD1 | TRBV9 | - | TGTGCCAGCAGCGTAGGAGGGGGACAGGAAGCGGGCTACACCTTC | CASSVGGGQEAGYTF
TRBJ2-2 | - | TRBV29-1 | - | TGCAGCGTTGGGGACCGACAGGAGCCCAACACCGGGGAGCTGTTTTTT | CSVGDRQEPNTGELFF
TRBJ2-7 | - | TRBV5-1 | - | TGCGCCAGCAGCTTGGCCGTTAGCCCCTCGATCGTGCAGTACTTC | CASSLAVSPSIVQYF
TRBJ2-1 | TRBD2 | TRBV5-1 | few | TGCGCCAGCAGCTCATCACCCGGGACTAGCGGGAGTGAGTCCTACAATGAGCAGTTCTTC | CASSSSPGTSGSESYNEQFF
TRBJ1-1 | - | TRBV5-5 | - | TGTGCCAGCAGCTTGGTAGGGCGGGGTGACACTGAAGCTTTCTTT | CASSLVGRGDTEAFF
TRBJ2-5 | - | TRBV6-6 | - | TGTGCCAGCAGTTACTCCAGGTCTGAGACCCAGTACTTC | CASSYSRSETQYF
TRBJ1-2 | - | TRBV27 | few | TGTGCCAGCAGTTTGAGGGCAGCTTATGGCTACACCTTC | CASSLRAAYGYTF
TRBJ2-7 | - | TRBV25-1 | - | TGTGCCAGCAGGGGGGGACCGCCAACCTACGAGCAGTACTTC | CASRGGPPTYEQYF
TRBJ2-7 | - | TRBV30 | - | TGTGCCTGGAGGCCCGGGGGACTGCCCTACGAGCAGTACTTC | CAWRPGGLPYEQYF
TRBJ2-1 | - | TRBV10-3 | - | TGTGCCATCAGTGAGATGGACGGGATTCTCCGGTCGATGGAGTACAATGAGCAGTTCTTC | CAISEMDGILRSMEYNEQFF
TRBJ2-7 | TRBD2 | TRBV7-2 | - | TGTGCCAGCAGCTCCCCCGGGAGGGAGGGGGAGCAGTACTTC | CASSSPGREGEQYF
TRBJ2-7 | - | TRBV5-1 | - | TGCGCCAGCAGCTTGACGGGGTACGAGCAGTACTTC | CASSLTGYEQYF
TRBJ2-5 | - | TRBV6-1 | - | TGTGCCAGCAGTGAACCCACAGGGAGCGTGGAGACCCAGTACTTC | CASSEPTGSVETQYF
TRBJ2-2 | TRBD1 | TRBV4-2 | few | TGTGCCAGCAGCCCGACAGGGCCCGGGGAGCTGTTTTTT | CASSPTGPGELFF
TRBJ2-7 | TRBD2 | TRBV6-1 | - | TGTGCCAGCAGAGGCCGGGACTACGCCTACGAGCAGTACTTC | CASRGRDYAYEQYF
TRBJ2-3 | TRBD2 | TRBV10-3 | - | TGTGCCATCAGTGGAAAGGCAGCGGGAGGAGGGGATACGCAGTATTTT | CAISGKAAGGGDTQYF
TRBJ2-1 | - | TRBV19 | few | TGTGCCAGTAGTTTACCCCCCACAGGGAGCTCCTACAATGAGCAGTTCTTC | CASSLPPTGSSYNEQFF
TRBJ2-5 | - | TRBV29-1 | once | TGCAGCGTTGAAGACCACCTCGGGATGGAGACCCAGTACTTC | CSVEDHLGMETQYF
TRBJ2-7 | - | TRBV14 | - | TGTGCCAGCAGCCCAAAGGCACAGGGTTTAAACGAGCAGTACTTC | CASSPKAQGLNEQYF
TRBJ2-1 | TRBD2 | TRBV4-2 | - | TGTGCCAGCAGCCAAGATCGCCCGACTAGCGGGAGAAGGATGAATGAGCAGTTCTTC | CASSQDRPTSGRRMNEQFF
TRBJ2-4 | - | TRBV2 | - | TGTGCCAGTAGGGGAAAGGGTTGGAAAAACATTCAGTACTTC | CASRGKGWKNIQYF
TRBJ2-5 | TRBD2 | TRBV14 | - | TGTGCCAGCAGCCCCGGGGGACTAGCGGGGCCATTGAGACCCCAAGAGACCCAGTACTTC | CASSPGGLAGPLRPQETQYF
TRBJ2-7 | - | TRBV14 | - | TGTGCCAGCAGCCAACTAACCTCGATAGATCGTCGCGAGCAGTACTTC | CASSQLTSIDRREQYF
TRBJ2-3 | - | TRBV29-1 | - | TGCAGCGTGGGTAGCGGAAGCACAGATACGCAGTATTTT | CSVGSGSTDTQYF
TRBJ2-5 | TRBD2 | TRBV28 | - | TGTGCCAGCACCCCTGGCGGGGGGCTTGAGACCCAGTACTTC | CASTPGGGLETQYF
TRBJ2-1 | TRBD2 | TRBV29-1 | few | TGCAGCGTACCAGCGGGAGTTTTCGACAATGAGCAGTTCTTC | CSVPAGVFDNEQFF
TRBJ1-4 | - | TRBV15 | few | TGTGCCACCAGCAGCGAAACTGGACACCTGCATGAAAAACTGTTTTTT | CATSSETGHLHEKLFF
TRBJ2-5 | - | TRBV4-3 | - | TGCGCCAGCAGCCAAGATTCGGGAGGAGGGGGAGAGACCCAGTACTTC | CASSQDSGGGGETQYF
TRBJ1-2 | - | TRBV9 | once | TGTGCCAGCACCGAGGTCAGGAGGGCACCCCCGGGGGGTAACTATGGCTACACCTTC | CASTEVRRAPPGGNYGYTF
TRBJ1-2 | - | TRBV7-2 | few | TGTGCCAGCAGCACCTCCGAGAGGTGGGAGGGCTACACCTTC | CASSTSERWEGYTF